The 28 T cell receptor beta chains reported below all come from one sample, sequenced in a study of cytomegalovirus exposure and HLA in healthy donors. Profiling relied on immunoSEQ multiplex PCR, and the TCRdb table lists in-frame clones only, not all of them. Of about 220,000 clones in the sample, about 86% were seen once. Sequenced input: PBMCs. Receptors originate from a woman aged 18 to 35 in good health and CMV-seronegative.

The chain employs TRBV7-8 and TRBJ2-2; 7 bases are a match to TRBD1. V lost 3 bases and J lost 0; bases outside the gene matches: 4. The CDR3 covers 16 residues. CDR1 is SGHVS, CDR2 FQNEAQ, per germline. CDR3 region: CASSFYGQANTGELFF. CDR3 DNA sequence: TGTGCCAGCAGCTTCTATGGACAGGCGAACACCGGGGAGCTGTTTTTT.

This chain uses TRBV27 with TRBJ2-2; 12 bases map to TRBD2. Germline values: CDR1 MNHEY, CDR2 SMNVEV (reference sequence). V was clipped by 2 bases and J by 6 bases; unmatched bases: 7. This CDR3 contains 17 residues. The CDR3 reads CASSLRGLAGGPGELFF. DNA for the CDR3: TGTGCCAGCAGTTTACGGGGGCTAGCGGGAGGGCCCGGGGAGCTGTTTTTT.

This chain joins TRBV2 and TRBJ2-1; D is possibly TRBD2 (6 bases). The CDR3 runs 18 residues. Trimming took 1 base from V and 0 from J, leaving 16 bases between them. Germline V CDR1 and CDR2: SNHLY, FYNNEI. CDR3 residues: CASSEELGLGSSYNEQFF. The CDR3 coding sequence is TGTGCCAGCAGTGAAGAACTGGGACTGGGGAGCTCCTACAATGAGCAGTTCTTC.

The chain employs TRBV4-1 and TRBJ2-6; D is possibly TRBD1 (6 bases). The V end was cut by 3 bases, the J end by 1 base, with 10 bases between. The CDR3 spans 16 residues. The germline CDR1 and CDR2 sequences are MGHRA and YSYEKL. This chain's CDR3 is CASSHPTGSGANVLTF. The CDR3 coding sequence is TGCGCCAGCAGCCACCCAACAGGGTCTGGGGCCAACGTCCTGACTTTC.

The V call is TRBV7-2, the J call TRBJ2-7, with 9 positions matching TRBD1. Germline-derived CDR1 and CDR2 are SGHTA and FQGNSA. The CDR3 extends over 15 amino acids. Trimming took 5 bases from V and 2 from J; bases not matched to a gene: 7. In DNA, the CDR3 is TGTGCCAGCAGCGCCTCCGGGACAGGGACCTACGAGCAGTACTTC. This encodes CASSASGTGTYEQYF. The variable domain in full, with the rest retrieved from reference TRBV7-2 and TRBJ2-7, is GAGVSQSPSNKVTEKGKDVELRCDPISGHTALYWYRQSLGQGLEFLIYFQGNSAPDKSGLPSDRFSAERTGGSVSTLTIQRTQQEDSAVYLCASSASGTGTYEQYFGPGTRLTVT.

This rearrangement joins TRBV7-9 to TRBJ2-5; maybe TRBD2 (6 bases). Germline V CDR1 and CDR2: SEHNR, FQNEAQ (reference sequence). The V end lost 5 bases, the J end lost 5 bases, and 15 bases lay between the germline ends. The CDR3 has 14 residues. In nucleotides, the CDR3 is TGTGCCAGCAGCCCCGCGGGGTTTGGGGAGACCCAGTACTTC. Protein sequence: CASSPAGFGETQYF.

To note about this clone: The sample carries other DNA sequences with the same CDR3. The V call is TRBV19, the J call TRBJ2-7; D is perhaps TRBD2 (5 bases). Looked up from germline, CDR1 is LNHDA and CDR2 is SQIVND (reference sequence). V was trimmed by 3 bases and J by 3 bases, leaving 6 bases between them. The CDR3 is 12 residues long. The CDR3 DNA follows: TGTGCCAGTAGTATTGGGAGCTACGAGCAGTACTTC. Protein: CASSIGSYEQYF. The variable domain in full, with the rest retrieved from reference TRBV19 and TRBJ2-7, is DGGITQSPKYLFRKEGQNVTLSCEQNLNHDAMYWYRQDPGQGLRLIYYSQIVNDFQKGDIAEGYSVSREKKESFPLTVTSAQKNPTAFYLCASSIGSYEQYFGPGTRLTVT.

V is TRBV28 and J is TRBJ1-3; D is unresolved. The germline V and J ends were trimmed by 5 bases and 4 bases, with 12 bases remaining between them. Germline CDR1 reads MDHEN; CDR2 reads SYDVKM. CDR3 length: 14 residues. This CDR3 reads CASSPQSSGNTIYF. CDR3 coding DNA: TGTGCCAGCAGTCCCCAGTCTTCAGGAAACACCATATATTTT.

The gene calls are TRBV14 and TRBJ2-7, with 12 bases that match TRBD2. J was trimmed by 6 bases and V by 2 bases; bases with no gene match: 11. The CDR3 sequence is 17 residues long. The germline V gene encodes CDR1 SGHDN and CDR2 FVKESK. This chain's CDR3 is CASSQLLAGGTEGEQYF. The CDR3 region has the DNA TGTGCCAGCAGCCAACTACTAGCGGGAGGTACGGAAGGCGAGCAGTACTTC.

This clone has only one observation. CDR3 sequence: CASSLDLNFGGYTF. The CDR3 region has the DNA TGTGCCAGCAGCTTAGATTTGAATTTTGGCGGCTACACCTTC. This chain joins TRBV7-8 and TRBJ1-2; no firm D call. This CDR3 is 14 amino acids long. Germline-derived CDR1 and CDR2 are SGHVS and FQNEAQ. V shed 1 base and J shed 8 bases, with 14 bases lying between them.

The chain couples TRBV6-6 to TRBJ2-7, with 9 nucleotides matching TRBD1. This CDR3 is 13 amino acids long. The germline gives CDR1 MNHNY, CDR2 SVGAGI (reference sequence). Trimming removed 4 bases from V and 5 bases from J; junction bases left unmatched: 3. The CDR3 sequence is CASSLTGGHEQYF. CDR3 coding DNA: TGTGCCAGCAGTTTAACAGGGGGCCACGAGCAGTACTTC.

The chain is built from TRBV5-6 and TRBJ2-2, with no clear D. Germline assignment: CDR1 SGHDT and CDR2 YYEEEE. The V and J ends lost 0 bases and 0 bases respectively, with 9 bases between them. The CDR3 length is 16 residues. CDR3 DNA: TGTGCCAGCAGCTTGGGACGACTTACGAACACCGGGGAGCTGTTTTTT. Protein sequence: CASSLGRLTNTGELFF.

The genes are TRBV4-3 and TRBJ2-2; D is undetermined. The V end lost 0 bases, the J end lost 0 bases, and 20 bases lay between the germline ends. Germline V CDR1 and CDR2: LGHNA, YSLEER. CDR3 length: 20 amino acids. CDR3 coding DNA: TGCGCCAGCAGCCAAGACCCGGTGTCAATGAGGTTCGCGAACACCGGGGAGCTGTTTTTT. Translated, it gives CASSQDPVSMRFANTGELFF.

The chain carries TRBV18 and TRBJ2-7, with 11 nucleotides matching TRBD2. The V and J ends lost 2 bases and 3 bases, in that order; junction bases with no gene match: 12. Germline V gene data show CDR1 as KGHSH and CDR2 as LQKENI. This CDR3 region has 18 residues. CDR3: CASSPNWGTSGSYYEQYF. The CDR3 DNA is TGTGCCAGCTCACCAAATTGGGGAACTAGCGGGAGTTACTACGAGCAGTACTTC. The full variable domain, in which reference TRBV18 and TRBJ2-7 provide the parts outside the CDR3, is NAGVMQNPRHLVRRRGQEARLRCSPMKGHSHVYWYRQLPEEGLKFMVYLQKENIIDESGMPKERFSAEFPKEGPSILRIQQVVRGDSAAYFCASSPNWGTSGSYYEQYFGPGTRLTVT.

The V gene is TRBV27, the J gene TRBJ2-3, with a weak D call TRBD1 (5 bases). Germline assignment: CDR1 MNHEY and CDR2 SMNVEV (reference sequence). Trimming removed 2 bases at V and 8 bases at J, with 11 bases between. This CDR3 is 13 amino acids long. For the CDR3, the DNA is TGTGCCAGCAGTTTAGTCCAGGGTGGTACGCAGTATTTT. Protein: CASSLVQGGTQYF.

V is TRBV10-3 and J is TRBJ2-3, with 8 bases aligning to TRBD2. This CDR3 comprises 16 residues. V dropped 8 bases and J dropped 4; count of bases not matched to a gene: 14. Germline V gene sequence: CDR1 ENHRY, CDR2 SYGVKD. Written as DNA, the CDR3 is TGTGCCATCGCTTCCCGGGGAACTAGCGGCGCAGATACGCAGTATTTT. Translation gives CAIASRGTSGADTQYF.

The chain is built from TRBV4-1 and TRBJ2-1, with a tentative D call TRBD2 (6 bases). Trimming stripped 4 bases from V and 5 bases from J, with 15 bases between. The length of the CDR3 is 15 residues. Germline loops: CDR1 MGHRA, CDR2 YSYEKL. CDR3 bases: TGCGCCAGCAGCCCTTCTTCACTAGCCGACAATGAGCAGTTCTTC. It translates to CASSPSSLADNEQFF.

This chain joins TRBV12-5 and TRBJ1-1, with D possibly TRBD1 on 5 matching bases. The CDR3 length is 14 residues. CDR1 is LGHNT, CDR2 FRNRAP, per germline. V was pared by 1 base and J by 4 bases, with 10 bases between. In nucleotides, the CDR3 is TGTGCTAGTGGTTTGGCCTTGGGGGGCACTGAAGCTTTCTTT. Translation gives CASGLALGGTEAFF.

Worth noting for this clone: This CDR3 is also generated by other DNA sequences in the sample. This rearrangement joins TRBV28 to TRBJ2-7, with 7 bases identical to TRBD1. This CDR3 has 14 residues. J lost 2 bases, V lost 4 bases, and 5 bases had no gene match. In germline, CDR1 is MDHEN, CDR2 SYDVKM. The CDR3 spells CASSYPGQTYEQYF. CDR3 nucleotides: TGTGCCAGCAGTTACCCGGGACAGACCTACGAGCAGTACTTC.

The chain uses TRBV29-1 and TRBJ1-2; possible D gene TRBD1, 6 bases. Trimming took off 7 bases at V and 4 bases at J, with 13 bases between the two ends. This CDR3 is 12 amino acids long. Germline V gene sequence: CDR1 SQVTM, CDR2 ANQGSEA. Written as DNA, the CDR3 is TGCAGCGCCCGGGACACGACCTATGGCTACACCTTC. Encoded protein: CSARDTTYGYTF.

This rearrangement joins TRBV7-9 to TRBJ2-3, with 9 bases identical to TRBD1. CDR1 SEHNR and CDR2 FQNEAQ come from the germline V gene (reference sequence). V shed 5 bases and J 0 bases; nucleotides not matched to a gene: 6. The CDR3 loop spans 16 amino acids. DNA of the CDR3: TGTGCCAGCAGCGGGGACAGGGCTACTAGCACAGATACGCAGTATTTT. Its translation: CASSGDRATSTDTQYF.

The gene calls are TRBV9 and TRBJ2-2; TRBD2 agrees at 11 bases. Germline CDR1 is SGDLS and CDR2 is YYNGEE. This CDR3 spans 15 amino acids. J was trimmed by 5 bases and V by 7 bases; bases with no gene match: 7. Here the CDR3 reads CASGLTSGSTGELFF. For the CDR3, the DNA is TGTGCCAGCGGCCTAACTAGCGGGAGTACCGGGGAGCTGTTTTTT.

The rearrangement joins TRBV5-1 to TRBJ2-1; a possible D gene is TRBD1 (5 bases). Trimming left V 0 bases short and J 4 bases short, with 8 bases between. The germline V gene has CDR1 SGHRS and CDR2 YFSETQ. The CDR3 totals 14 residues. In DNA form, the CDR3 reads TGCGCCAGCAGCTTGGTTCCAGGGTACAATGAGCAGTTCTTC. This codes for CASSLVPGYNEQFF.

The V call is TRBV18, the J call TRBJ1-1; 9 bases line up with TRBD1. V was pared by 6 bases and J by 0 bases, with 8 bases of the junction left unmatched. CDR1 is KGHSH and CDR2 is LQKENI in the germline V gene. The CDR3 is 16 residues long. As DNA, the CDR3 is TGTGCCAGCTCCCTCGTAGGACAGGGGTTGAACACTGAAGCTTTCTTT. This sequence encodes CASSLVGQGLNTEAFF.

A few counts support this clone. The genes are TRBV28 and TRBJ1-1; 7 bases match TRBD1. The CDR3 is 14 amino acids. Trimming took 5 bases from V and 10 from J; bases not matched to a gene: 13. CDR1 and CDR2 (germline): MDHEN, SYDVKM. In DNA form, the CDR3 reads TGTGCCAGCAGTCCTGGGACAGATCTATCCAGAGCTTTCTTT. It specifies CASSPGTDLSRAFF.

This chain uses TRBV5-8 with TRBJ2-5; possible D gene TRBD2, 5 bases. The length of the CDR3 is 13 residues. From germline, CDR1 is SGHTS and CDR2 YDEGEE. V lost 2 bases, J lost 3 bases, and 8 bases lay in between. The CDR3 region has the DNA TGTGCCAGCAGCTTTTTGAGGGAAGAGACCCAGTACTTC. This codes for CASSFLREETQYF.

V gene TRBV27 combines with J gene TRBJ2-2; D uncertain. V gave up 0 bases and J gave up 3 bases, with 8 bases separating them. Germline-derived CDR1 and CDR2 are MNHEY and SMNVEV (reference sequence). This CDR3 has 15 amino acids. The CDR3 DNA is TGTGCCAGCAGTTTATCTAGTTACTACACCGGGGAGCTGTTTTTT. Amino acid sequence: CASSLSSYYTGELFF.

This clone appeared once. J is TRBJ2-5 and V is TRBV6-5; no firm D call. The CDR3 loop spans 13 amino acids. The V gene lost 8 bases and the J gene lost 2 bases, with 12 bases spanning the gap. Germline V gene data show CDR1 as MNHEY and CDR2 as SVGAGI. The CDR3 region has the DNA TGTGCCAGCCAACCGAGGCAGCAAGAGACCCAGTACTTC. Its translation: CASQPRQQETQYF.